This T cell receptor beta chain was recorded in a study of graft-versus-host responses after intestinal transplantation. Study observations and caveats: Recipient-marrow GvH clones were detected, some having first appeared in ileum or blood.

V shed 4 bases and J shed 4 bases, with 17 bases lying between them. The CDR3 is 16 amino acids. Germline CDR1 SGDLS, CDR2 YYNGEE. The data were produced by immunoSEQ multiplex PCR, yet TCRdb's version contains in-frame clones alone and is incomplete. The sample yields some 96,000 clones, over 75% seen once. Notes on this clone: Its antigen is unidentified.

Sample: PBMCs, taken about 450 days after intestinal transplant. The V call is TRBV9, the J call TRBJ1-4; no definite D call. The clonotype originates from a human patient who received an intestinal transplant, so some T cells may come from the graft donor. As DNA, the CDR3 is TGTGCCAGCAGCCCGAGTCCCGCGGGCCTTAATGAAAAACTGTTTTTT. Translation: CASSPSPAGLNEKLFF.